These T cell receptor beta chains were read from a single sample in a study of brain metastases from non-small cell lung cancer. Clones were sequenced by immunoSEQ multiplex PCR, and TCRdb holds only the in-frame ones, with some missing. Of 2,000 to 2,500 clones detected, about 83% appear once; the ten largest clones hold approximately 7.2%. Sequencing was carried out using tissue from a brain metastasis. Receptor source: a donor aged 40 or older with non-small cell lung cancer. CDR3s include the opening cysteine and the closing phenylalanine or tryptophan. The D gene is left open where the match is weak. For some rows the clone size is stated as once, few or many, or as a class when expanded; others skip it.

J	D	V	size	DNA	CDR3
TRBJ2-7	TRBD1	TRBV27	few	TGTGCCAGCAGTAAAGGGACAGGGCGAGCGGCGGGGTACGAGCAGTACTTC	CASSKGTGRAAGYEQYF
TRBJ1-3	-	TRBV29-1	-	TGCAGCGCTCGTCGAGGCTCTGGAAACACCATATATTTT	CSARRGSGNTIYF
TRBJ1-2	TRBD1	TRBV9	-	TGTGCCAGCAGCGATCGACAGGGCGCGGGGGTCTACACCTTC	CASSDRQGAGVYTF
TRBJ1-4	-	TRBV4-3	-	TGCGCCAGCAGCCCCCTCGGGGATGACGAAAAACTGTTTTTT	CASSPLGDDEKLFF
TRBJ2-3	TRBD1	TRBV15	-	TGTGCCACCAGCAGTTGGGGGACAGGGATAACAGATACGCAGTATTTT	CATSSWGTGITDTQYF
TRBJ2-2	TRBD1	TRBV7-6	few	TGTGCCAGCAGTTGGGACAGGAACACCGGGGAGCTGTTTTTT	CASSWDRNTGELFF
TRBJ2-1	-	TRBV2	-	TGTGCCAGCAGTGGGACTTCCTACAATGAGCAGTTCTTC	CASSGTSYNEQFF
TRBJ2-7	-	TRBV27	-	TGTGCCAGCAGTCGACAGAGGACCTACGAGCAGTACTTC	CASSRQRTYEQYF
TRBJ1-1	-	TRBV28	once	TGTGCCAGCAGTTTATCAAGGACTGAAGCTTTCTTT	CASSLSRTEAFF
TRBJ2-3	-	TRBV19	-	TGTGCCAGTAGTATAGTATCGGAACAGGGTTGGACAGATACGCAGTATTTT	CASSIVSEQGWTDTQYF
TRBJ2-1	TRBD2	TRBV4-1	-	TGCGCCAGCAGCCAAGGGATTAGGGCGGGAGCTGAGCAGTTCTTC	CASSQGIRAGAEQFF
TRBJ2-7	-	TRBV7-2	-	TGTGCCAGCAGCTTATTGGCTGGCGAGCAGTACTTC	CASSLLAGEQYF
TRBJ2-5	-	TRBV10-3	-	TGTGCCATCAGGGCCCAGGCCCCAGGAGAGACCCAGTACTTC	CAIRAQAPGETQYF
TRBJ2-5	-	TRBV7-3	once	TGTGCCAGCAGCTTCACTGCCCAAGAGACCCAGTACTTC	CASSFTAQETQYF
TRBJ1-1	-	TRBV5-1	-	TGCGCCAGCAGTTCCCTCCTCGACACTGAAGCTTTCTTT	CASSSLLDTEAFF
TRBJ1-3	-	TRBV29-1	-	TGCAGCGCTGGGACACCTGGAAACACCATATATTTT	CSAGTPGNTIYF
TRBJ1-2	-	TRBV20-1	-	TGCAGTGCTAGTAATAACTATGGCTACACCTTC	CSASNNYGYTF
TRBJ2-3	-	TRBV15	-	TGTGCCACCAGCAGAGATTGGGGCCATACGCAGTATTTT	CATSRDWGHTQYF
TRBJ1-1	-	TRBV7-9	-	TGTGCCAGCAGCGTCGCGGGACGCACTGAAGCTTTCTTT	CASSVAGRTEAFF
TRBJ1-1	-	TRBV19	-	TGTGCCAGTATCCAGACAGGCGAGGGAACTGAAGCTTTCTTT	CASIQTGEGTEAFF
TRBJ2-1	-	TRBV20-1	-	TGCAGTGTTCACATATACAATGAGCAGTTCTTC	CSVHIYNEQFF
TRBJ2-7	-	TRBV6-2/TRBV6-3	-	TGTGCCAGCAGTTACCCGTGGACAGACTCCTACGAGCAGTACTTC	CASSYPWTDSYEQYF
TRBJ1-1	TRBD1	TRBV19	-	TGTGCCAGTAGTTCCTCGGACAGGGGTGACACTGAAGCTTTCTTT	CASSSSDRGDTEAFF
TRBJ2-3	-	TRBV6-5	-	TGTGCCAGCAGCCCCGGCGGAGAGGGAAGAGATACGCAGTATTTT	CASSPGGEGRDTQYF
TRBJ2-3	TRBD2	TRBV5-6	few	TGTGCCAGCAGCCTTATTAGCGGGAGGGCCCCAGATACGCAGTATTTT	CASSLISGRAPDTQYF
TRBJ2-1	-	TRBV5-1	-	TGCGCCAGCAGCTTGGCCCCAGGGTCAGGGGTCAATGAGCAGTTCTTC	CASSLAPGSGVNEQFF
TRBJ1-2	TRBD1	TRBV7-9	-	TGTGCCAGCAGCCCAAAGGACAGGCTTAGTGGCTACACCTTC	CASSPKDRLSGYTF
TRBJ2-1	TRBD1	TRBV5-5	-	TGTGCCAGCAGCCCCCCTGGGGGGACAGGGGGATTCTTC	CASSPPGGTGGFF
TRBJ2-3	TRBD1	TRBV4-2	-	TGTGCCAGCAGCCAACCCGACAGACAGGGCGTCACAGATACGCAGTATTTT	CASSQPDRQGVTDTQYF
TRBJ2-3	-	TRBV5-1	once	TGCGCCAGCAGCCCGAACAAGGGGGGGTTTGTTGATACGCAGTATTTT	CASSPNKGGFVDTQYF
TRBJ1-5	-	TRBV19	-	TGTGCCAGTAGTATTGGGGGGAATCAGCCCCAGCATTTT	CASSIGGNQPQHF
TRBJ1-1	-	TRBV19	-	TGTGCCAGTAGTATACCCGGCCTGGGAACTGAAGCTTTCTTT	CASSIPGLGTEAFF
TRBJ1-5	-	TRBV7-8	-	TGTGCCAGCAGCCCCGGGACGGTTAATCAGCCCCAGCATTTT	CASSPGTVNQPQHF
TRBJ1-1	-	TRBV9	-	TGTGCCAGCAGCGTAGAAGCCCGTGGGGGTAGCACTGAAGCTTTCTTT	CASSVEARGGSTEAFF
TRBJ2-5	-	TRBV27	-	TGTGCCAGCAGTTTAGGTTCTGCGCGGGGATACCAAGAGACCCAGTACTTC	CASSLGSARGYQETQYF
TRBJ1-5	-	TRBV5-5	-	TGTGCCAGCAGTCTGGGACAAGGGGCGAATCAGCCCCAGCATTTT	CASSLGQGANQPQHF
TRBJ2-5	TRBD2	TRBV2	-	TGTGCCAGGCGACTAGCGGCGCAAGAGACCCAGTACTTC	CARRLAAQETQYF
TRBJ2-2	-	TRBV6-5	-	TGTGCCAGTGAGGGCCTCCTGAACACCGGGGAGCTGTTTTTT	CASEGLLNTGELFF
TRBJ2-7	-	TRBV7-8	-	TGTGCCAGCAGCTTAGGAGGGGGGACCTTTTACTACGAGCAGTACTTC	CASSLGGGTFYYEQYF
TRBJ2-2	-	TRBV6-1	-	TGTGCCAGCAGTGAAGTGGGGGGGAACACCGGGGAGCTGTTTTTT	CASSEVGGNTGELFF
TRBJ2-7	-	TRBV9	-	TGTGCCAGCAGCGTTGAGGGAGGGGGCAGGTTCTTGGGCGAGCAGTACTTC	CASSVEGGGRFLGEQYF
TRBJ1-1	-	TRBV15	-	TGTGCCACCAGCACAAACAGGCGGAACACTGAAGCTTTCTTT	CATSTNRRNTEAFF
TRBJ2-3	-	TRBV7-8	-	TGTGCCAGCAGCTTAGTCCAGGGGGGGCCCACAGATACGCAGTATTTT	CASSLVQGGPTDTQYF
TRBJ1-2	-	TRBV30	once	TGTGCCTGGAGTCGGACGGGACACTATGGCTACACCTTC	CAWSRTGHYGYTF
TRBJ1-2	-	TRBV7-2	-	TGTGCCAGCAGTTTAGGTGTTCCAGGGATGGGTAAGGGCTACACCTTC	CASSLGVPGMGKGYTF
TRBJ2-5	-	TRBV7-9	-	TGTGCCAGCAGCTTAGGGGGGATGGAGACCCAGTACTTC	CASSLGGMETQYF
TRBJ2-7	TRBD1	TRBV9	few	TGTGCCAGCAGCCCAGGGGGCTCCTACGAGCAGTACTTC	CASSPGGSYEQYF
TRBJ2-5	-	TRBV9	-	TGTGCCAGCAGCGTAGCGGGGCAAGAGACCCAGTACTTC	CASSVAGQETQYF
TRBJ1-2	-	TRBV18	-	TGTGCCAGCAGCAACGGGGGGCCACGATATGGCTACACCTTC	CASSNGGPRYGYTF
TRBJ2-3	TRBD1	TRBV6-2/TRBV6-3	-	TGTGCCAGCAGTTATTCACTTGGGCAGGGGGCAATCACAGATACGCAGTATTTT	CASSYSLGQGAITDTQYF
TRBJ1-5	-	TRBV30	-	TGTGCCTGGACGGGCTCCGTTAATCAGCCCCAGCATTTT	CAWTGSVNQPQHF
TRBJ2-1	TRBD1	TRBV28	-	TGTGCCAGCGGAACCGGGACAGGGGGCTACAATGAGCAGTTCTTC	CASGTGTGGYNEQFF
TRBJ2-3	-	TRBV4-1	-	TGCGCCAGCAGCCCGTTGGGATACAGGACTAGCACAGATACGCAGTATTTT	CASSPLGYRTSTDTQYF
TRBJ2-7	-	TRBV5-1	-	TGCGCCAGCAGCTTGGAGGGGCCCCCCTACGAGCAGTACTTC	CASSLEGPPYEQYF
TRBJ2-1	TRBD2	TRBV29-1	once	TGCAGCGTTGGGCTAGCGGGAGACACTGAGCAGTTCTTC	CSVGLAGDTEQFF